This is a list of T cell receptor beta chains from one sample in a study of cytomegalovirus exposure and HLA in healthy donors. The method was immunoSEQ multiplex PCR; TCRdb's version includes in-frame clones alone and lacks a portion of them. This sample has some 190,000 clones; 9.5% occur once, and the top ten carry roughly 1.3%. The sequenced material came from PBMCs. The receptors here all came from a young woman in good health and CMV-seropositive. The CDR3 runs from the conserved cysteine through the conserved F or W. D genes are given only for firm matches. The listing skips clone size in some rows; elsewhere it reads once, few, many or a size class.

v_gene	d_gene	abundance	j_gene	CDR3aa	CDR3nt
TRBV30	TRBD1	.	TRBJ2-1	CARGRGRNEQFF	TGTGCCCGGGGCAGGGGGCGCAATGAGCAGTTCTTC
TRBV18	.	.	TRBJ2-7	CASSPNHGGVPFYEQYF	TGTGCCAGCTCACCAAATCACGGCGGGGTACCCTTTTACGAGCAGTACTTC
TRBV19	TRBD2	.	TRBJ2-7	CASSLRSGRAYEQYF	TGTGCCAGTAGTTTACGAAGCGGGAGGGCCTACGAGCAGTACTTC
TRBV13	TRBD1	few	TRBJ1-3	CASSPGQAMGNTIYF	TGTGCCAGCAGCCCCGGACAGGCCATGGGAAACACCATATATTTT
TRBV11-2	.	.	TRBJ1-4	CASSLDWQGTNEKLFF	TGTGCCAGCAGCTTAGATTGGCAGGGAACTAATGAAAAACTGTTTTTT
TRBV5-1	TRBD2	few	TRBJ2-7	CASSFGPAGVSYEQYF	TGCGCCAGCAGCTTCGGCCCAGCGGGAGTCTCCTACGAGCAGTACTTC
TRBV27	TRBD1	few	TRBJ1-4	CASRLRGVNEKLFF	TGTGCCAGCAGGCTCAGGGGGGTTAATGAAAAACTGTTTTTT
TRBV14	.	few	TRBJ2-7	CASSPGGPYEQYF	TGTGCCAGCAGTCCTGGAGGACCCTACGAGCAGTACTTC
TRBV30	.	.	TRBJ2-5	CAWSPRTTLSGTQYF	TGTGCCTGGAGTCCCAGGACTACTCTGTCCGGGACCCAGTACTTC
TRBV5-1	TRBD2	few	TRBJ2-3	CASSLSPSGSSDTQYF	TGCGCCAGCAGCTTGAGTCCTAGCGGGTCGTCAGATACGCAGTATTTT
TRBV12-5	TRBD2	.	TRBJ2-1	CASGPRTSGRANEQFF	TGTGCTAGTGGCCCCAGGACTAGCGGGAGAGCTAATGAGCAGTTCTTC
TRBV6-5	.	.	TRBJ1-1	CASSSQSRDLSTEAFF	TGTGCCAGCAGTTCCCAGTCCAGGGATCTTTCTACTGAAGCTTTCTTT
TRBV6-5	.	.	TRBJ1-2	CASSTPFQGFSGYTF	TGTGCCAGCAGTACCCCGTTTCAGGGGTTTAGTGGCTACACCTTC
TRBV6-1	.	.	TRBJ2-1	CASSDSGTPVYNEQFF	TGTGCCAGCAGTGATTCCGGGACACCAGTCTACAATGAGCAGTTCTTC
TRBV5-1	TRBD1	.	TRBJ2-5	CASSPGQGLSETQYF	TGCGCCAGCAGCCCTGGACAGGGTCTGTCGGAGACCCAGTACTTC
TRBV5-4	TRBD1	few	TRBJ2-3	CASSEQGVTDTQYF	TGTGCCAGCAGCGAACAGGGGGTCACAGATACGCAGTATTTT
TRBV5-1	TRBD1	.	TRBJ2-7	CASSFRDRGYEQYF	TGCGCCAGCAGCTTCCGGGACAGGGGCTACGAGCAGTACTTC
TRBV30	.	few	TRBJ1-2	CAWRDPGAGYGYTF	TGTGCCTGGAGAGACCCGGGTGCTGGTTATGGCTACACCTTC
TRBV18	TRBD1	few	TRBJ1-5	CASSHGGTGDSNQPQHF	TGTGCCAGCTCACACGGGGGGACAGGGGATAGCAATCAGCCCCAGCATTTT
TRBV4-1	.	.	TRBJ1-5	CASSQEADFSNQPQHF	TGCGCCAGCAGCCAAGAGGCGGACTTTAGCAATCAGCCCCAGCATTTT
TRBV7-6	.	few	TRBJ2-2	CASSLAGWTSTNTGELFF	TGTGCCAGCAGCTTAGCGGGGTGGACTTCTACGAACACCGGGGAGCTGTTTTTT
TRBV13	TRBD1	once	TRBJ2-7	CASSPGTVTYEQYF	TGTGCCAGCAGCCCCGGGACAGTAACCTACGAGCAGTACTTC
TRBV29-1	.	few	TRBJ2-7	CSVSPGEGAYEQYF	TGCAGCGTGTCTCCGGGGGAGGGGGCCTACGAGCAGTACTTC
TRBV27	.	.	TRBJ1-1	CASSLLGRTEAFF	TGTGCCAGCAGTTTATTAGGGAGAACTGAAGCTTTCTTT
TRBV10-1	.	.	TRBJ2-1	CASSIRRGGSGYEQFF	TGCGCCAGCAGTATCCGGCGGGGTGGCAGCGGGTATGAGCAGTTCTTC
TRBV19	TRBD2	few	TRBJ2-3	CASRTSGLAVTDTQYF	TGTGCCAGTCGTACGTCTGGACTAGCTGTCACAGATACGCAGTATTTT
TRBV5-8	TRBD2	.	TRBJ2-7	CASSLLGGSGHEQYF	TGTGCCAGCAGCTTGCTGGGCGGGAGTGGGCACGAGCAGTACTTC
TRBV10-2	.	.	TRBJ2-2	CASSGGGELFF	TGCGCCAGCAGTGGCGGCGGGGAGCTGTTTTTT
TRBV30	TRBD2	.	TRBJ2-7	CAWSDSRLAGVAYEQYF	TGTGCCTGGAGTGACTCGCGACTAGCGGGAGTCGCCTACGAGCAGTACTTC
TRBV6-1	.	.	TRBJ1-2	CASSEVLAFGYTF	TGTGCCAGCAGTGAGGTATTGGCCTTTGGCTACACCTTC
TRBV29-1	TRBD2	.	TRBJ2-3	CSVGLAGPTDTQYF	TGCAGCGTGGGACTAGCGGGACCCACAGATACGCAGTATTTT
TRBV7-8	.	few	TRBJ1-1	CASSSEQYQEVGNTEAFF	TGTGCCAGCAGCTCGGAACAATACCAGGAGGTAGGGAACACTGAAGCTTTCTTT
TRBV2	.	few	TRBJ2-5	CASRVDRGFIGTQYF	TGTGCCAGCAGGGTGGACAGAGGCTTTATCGGGACCCAGTACTTC
TRBV27	.	few	TRBJ1-2	CASSFGAFGGYTF	TGTGCCAGCAGTTTTGGGGCATTCGGTGGCTACACCTTC
TRBV5-4	.	.	TRBJ2-7	CASSLGSSEQYF	TGTGCCAGCAGCTTGGGATCTAGTGAGCAGTACTTC
TRBV2	TRBD1	.	TRBJ1-4	CASSGVGQGNEKLFF	TGTGCCAGCAGTGGGGTGGGACAGGGCAACGAAAAACTGTTTTTT
TRBV6-1	.	few	TRBJ1-2	CASSEALGRDLGGYTF	TGTGCCAGCAGTGAAGCGCTTGGCAGGGACTTGGGCGGCTACACCTTC
TRBV6-1	.	.	TRBJ2-7	CASSEWDRGPSYEQYF	TGTGCCAGCAGTGAATGGGATAGGGGCCCCTCCTACGAGCAGTACTTC
TRBV27	.	few	TRBJ2-3	CASRSKPTDTQYF	TGTGCCAGCAGAAGCAAGCCCACAGATACGCAGTATTTT
TRBV7-9	.	.	TRBJ2-7	CASSLAHGYEQYF	TGTGCCAGCAGCTTAGCACACGGGTACGAGCAGTACTTC
TRBV30	.	few	TRBJ1-2	CAWSAWRIYGYTF	TGTGCCTGGAGTGCTTGGCGGATCTATGGCTACACCTTC
TRBV2	.	few	TRBJ1-5	CASSPDPDQPQHF	TGTGCCAGCAGTCCTGATCCGGATCAGCCCCAGCATTTT
TRBV29-1	.	.	TRBJ2-3	CSALNIPTDTQYF	TGCAGCGCGCTTAACATCCCCACAGATACGCAGTATTTT
TRBV2	TRBD1	.	TRBJ1-4	CASSETGWNEKLFF	TGTGCCAGCAGTGAGACAGGGTGGAATGAAAAACTGTTTTTT
TRBV10-3	TRBD2	.	TRBJ2-1	CAIRRTSGLNEQFF	TGTGCCATCAGGAGGACTAGCGGTCTTAATGAGCAGTTCTTC
TRBV6-6	.	few	TRBJ1-2	CASSNPPGNYGYTF	TGTGCCAGCAGTAATCCGCCAGGGAACTATGGCTACACCTTC
TRBV6-5	.	.	TRBJ2-6	CASSSSGAGANVLTF	TGTGCCAGCAGCTCCTCCGGGGCTGGGGCCAACGTCCTGACTTTC
TRBV30	.	.	TRBJ1-1	CAWNAGDTEAFF	TGTGCCTGGAATGCAGGGGACACTGAAGCTTTCTTT
TRBV27	.	few	TRBJ1-1	CASRGVGLSEAFF	TGTGCCAGCAGGGGTGTGGGACTATCTGAAGCTTTCTTT
TRBV2	.	few	TRBJ2-3	CASEENFLADTQYF	TGTGCCAGCGAGGAAAACTTCTTGGCAGATACGCAGTATTTT
TRBV7-9	.	.	TRBJ1-2	CASRQGRAGYTF	TGTGCCAGCAGGCAGGGAAGGGCGGGCTACACCTTC
TRBV6-1	.	few	TRBJ1-1	CASAQGIMSTEAFF	TGTGCCAGCGCGCAGGGAATTATGAGCACTGAAGCTTTCTTT
TRBV10-1	TRBD1	few	TRBJ2-2	CATGTGGTGELFF	TGCGCCACGGGGACAGGGGGCACCGGGGAGCTGTTTTTT
TRBV7-9	.	few	TRBJ1-2	CASSLQSIYGYTF	TGTGCCAGCAGCTTACAATCTATATATGGCTACACCTTC
TRBV10-2	TRBD1	few	TRBJ2-2	CASRLGGTGGTGELFF	TGCGCCAGCAGGCTCGGAGGGACAGGGGGAACCGGGGAGCTGTTTTTT
TRBV15	.	.	TRBJ1-2	CATSRVTGQGKGGYTF	TGTGCCACCAGCAGAGTAACAGGGCAGGGGAAAGGCGGCTACACCTTC
TRBV11-2	.	.	TRBJ2-7	CASSLGSYEQYF	TGTGCCAGCAGCTTGGGCAGCTACGAGCAGTACTTC
TRBV7-9	TRBD1	few	TRBJ2-2	CASSFPLDRGPVLGELFF	TGTGCCAGCAGCTTTCCCCTCGACAGGGGGCCCGTTCTGGGGGAGCTGTTTTTT
TRBV14	TRBD2	.	TRBJ2-1	CASSQGTSGRYNEQFF	TGTGCCAGCAGCCAAGGGACTAGCGGAAGATACAATGAGCAGTTCTTC
TRBV12-5	.	few	TRBJ2-7	CASGSRVYEQYF	TGTGCTAGTGGTTCTCGAGTCTATGAGCAGTACTTC